This T cell receptor beta chain came from a study of T-cell memory formation after mild COVID-19. Findings of the study overall: Among CD4+ contracting clones, most were CM and EM, and CD8+ ones EMRA. The authors did not confirm SARS-CoV-2 specificity of second-wave clones peaking day 37.

MiXCR, applied by TCRdb to the 5' RACE reads, yields one record per CDR3 protein. The top ten hold around 9% of the sample, which has roughly 400,000 distinct CDR3 sequences, approximately 25% seen once. CDR1 SGHTA and CDR2 FQGNSA come from the germline V gene. The CDR3 covers 15 residues. The V segment lost 4 bases and the J segment 1 base; nucleotides outside the gene matches: 3. Note on this clonotype: Antigen unknown.

The rearrangement uses TRBV7-2 and TRBJ1-1, with TRBD1 matching 10 bases. The clonotype originates from an adult woman who had mild COVID-19 (a few samples of this study predate the infection). Cell type and time point are not known. Sequencing used PBMCs or a T cell subset sorted from them (not recorded which). The DNA of the CDR3 is TGTGCCAGCAGCTCCTGGACAGGGGGGAACACTGAAGCTTTCTTT. It yields the protein CASSSWTGGNTEAFF.